Below are 21 T cell receptor beta chains sequenced from a single sample in a study of blood T cell repertoires in COVID-19. Method: immunoSEQ multiplex PCR; TCRdb's copy keeps in-frame clones and lacks some. The top ten hold around 8% of the sample, which has 120,000 to 150,000 clones, 70% to 90% seen once. The sample was peripheral blood. Source of these receptors: a woman in her sixties with COVID-19, enrolled during active disease.

The chain couples TRBV29-1 to TRBJ1-2, with D hard to call. Per germline, CDR1 SQVTM and CDR2 ANQGSEA. V was shortened by 5 bases and J by 1 base, with 20 bases between the two germline ends. This CDR3 comprises 16 residues. CDR3 loop: CSVRARMGSDNYGYTF. The CDR3 nucleotides are TGCAGCGTTAGGGCCAGGATGGGGAGTGATAACTATGGCTACACCTTC.

This chain links TRBV7-9 with TRBJ1-4; 10 nucleotides align to TRBD1. With V trimmed by 4 bases and J by 8 bases, 10 bases remained unmatched. This CDR3 spans 16 amino acids. Looked up from germline, CDR1 is SEHNR and CDR2 is FQNEAQ (reference sequence). The CDR3 loop is CASSSGQGEMGEKLFF. In DNA, the CDR3 is TGTGCCAGCAGCTCCGGACAGGGGGAAATGGGGGAAAAACTGTTTTTT.

The chain recombines TRBV6-4 with TRBJ1-1, with 8 nucleotides matching TRBD1. Per the germline V gene, CDR1 is MRHNA and CDR2 is SNTAGT. There are 15 residues in the CDR3. V was clipped by 6 bases and J by 1 base; unmatched bases: 7. CDR3 nucleotides: TGTGCCAGCAGGAAAGGAACAGGGGGGAACACTGAAGCTTTCTTT. This gives the protein CASRKGTGGNTEAFF.

The chain joins TRBV5-1 to TRBJ1-3; the D is unclear. The V gene lost 0 bases and the J gene lost 0 bases, with 16 bases spanning the gap. This CDR3 is 18 amino acids long. The germline gives CDR1 SGHRS, CDR2 YFSETQ. Written as DNA, the CDR3 is TGCGCCAGCAGCTTGGACAGTTTCAACACGCTCTCTGGAAACACCATATATTTT. It is translated as CASSLDSFNTLSGNTIYF.

CDR3 in amino acids: CASSPLKGLYYEQYF. The CDR3 nucleotides are TGTGCCAGCTCACCACTAAAGGGACTATACTACGAGCAGTACTTC. The chain combines TRBV18 with TRBJ2-7; TRBD2 agrees at 7 bases. Germline V lookup: CDR1 KGHSH, CDR2 LQKENI. The CDR3 sequence is 15 residues long. V lost 1 base and J lost 3; bases outside the gene matches: 6. The full variable domain, rest sourced from reference TRBV18 and TRBJ2-7, is NAGVMQNPRHLVRRRGQEARLRCSPMKGHSHVYWYRQLPEEGLKFMVYLQKENIIDESGMPKERFSAEFPKEGPSILRIQQVVRGDSAAYFCASSPLKGLYYEQYFGPGTRLTVT.

The chain has TRBV6-1 and TRBJ2-5; D remains ambiguous. Trimming stripped 4 bases from V and 2 bases from J, with 17 bases between. Per germline, CDR1 MNHNS and CDR2 SASEGT. The CDR3 loop spans 16 amino acids. The CDR3 DNA is TGTGCCAGCAGTGGCCTCCTGGCTCTCGGGCAAGAGACCCAGTACTTC. Translating it yields CASSGLLALGQETQYF.

The chain is built from TRBV18 and TRBJ2-7, with no clear D. This CDR3 is 14 amino acids long. V was clipped by 3 bases and J by 7 bases, with 16 bases between them. CDR1 is KGHSH and CDR2 is LQKENI in the germline V gene. The CDR3 region is CASSPLIDLREQYF. CDR3 nucleotide sequence: TGTGCCAGCTCACCCCTAATCGATTTGCGGGAGCAGTACTTC.

The rearrangement uses TRBV19 and TRBJ2-6; D gene uncertain. The length of the CDR3 is 15 residues. In germline, CDR1 is LNHDA, CDR2 SQIVND (reference sequence). V lost 8 bases and J lost 0, with 11 bases in between. The CDR3 bases are TGTGCCAGTCGCAAGTCCAGCTCTGGGGCCAACGTCCTGACTTTC. It is translated as CASRKSSSGANVLTF.

The rearrangement joins TRBV2 to TRBJ2-7; D ambiguous. Germline V gene data show CDR1 as SNHLY and CDR2 as FYNNEI. This CDR3 has 13 amino acids. V shed 3 bases and J shed 2 bases, with 8 bases lying between them. CDR3 nucleotides: TGTGCCAGCAGTGATTTGACTCCCTACGAGCAGTACTTC. Protein: CASSDLTPYEQYF.

The CDR3 nucleotides read TGTGCCGGAGGAGGGCAGCGGGATCAGCCCCAGCATTTT. This encodes CAGGGQRDQPQHF. This chain connects TRBV19 to TRBJ1-5, with unresolved D. Germline values: CDR1 LNHDA, CDR2 SQIVND (reference sequence). V was pared by 11 bases and J by 5 bases, with 16 bases between. The CDR3 extends over 13 amino acids.

J is TRBJ1-4 and V is TRBV2; D is ambiguous. The V end was cut by 1 base, the J end by 3 bases, with 9 bases between. The germline gives CDR1 SNHLY, CDR2 FYNNEI. CDR3 size: 15 residues. CDR3 amino acids: CASSEEAGSNEKLFF. Written as DNA, the CDR3 is TGTGCCAGCAGTGAAGAGGCAGGATCTAATGAAAAACTGTTTTTT.

The CDR3 region has the DNA TGTGCCACCAGTGACACCGATCCAGGGCTGCATGAGCAGTTCTTC. It encodes CATSDTDPGLHEQFF. V usage is TRBV24-1 and J usage is TRBJ2-1; tentatively, D is TRBD1 (5 bases). The V end was cut by 4 bases, the J end by 8 bases, with 17 bases between. CDR1 is KGHDR and CDR2 is SFDVKD in the germline V gene. The CDR3 contains 15 residues.

A single count supports this clone. The chain combines TRBV7-3 with TRBJ1-1; D is uncertain. V was shortened by 1 base and J by 4 bases, with 22 bases between the two germline ends. Germline-derived CDR1 and CDR2 are SGHTA and FQGTGA. The CDR3 has 18 amino acids. This CDR3 reads CASSLNPITEGWRTEAFF. The CDR3 bases are TGTGCCAGCAGCTTAAATCCCATTACGGAGGGATGGCGCACTGAAGCTTTCTTT.

This clone was picked up one time. The chain couples TRBV4-3 to TRBJ2-7; 9 bases align to TRBD1. V lost 2 bases and J lost 2; bases outside the gene matches: 4. Per the germline V gene, CDR1 is LGHNA and CDR2 is YSLEER. This CDR3 has 15 residues. Here the CDR3 DNA reads TGCGCCAGCAGCCAATCCCGACAGGGGGCCTACGAGCAGTACTTC. It specifies CASSQSRQGAYEQYF.

This clone was recorded once. The CDR3 nucleotides are TGTGCCAGCAGCCAAACCGGGACTAGGGATCAAGAGACCCAGTACTTC. Translation gives CASSQTGTRDQETQYF. The chain carries TRBV9 and TRBJ2-5; 8 nucleotides agree with TRBD2. V shed 4 bases and J 2 bases; nucleotides not matched to a gene: 10. Germline V gives CDR1 SGDLS, CDR2 YYNGEE. The CDR3 totals 16 residues.

The chain's CDR3 is CASSLVAGGYNEQFF. The CDR3 DNA sequence: TGCGCCAGCAGCTTGGTAGCGGGGGGCTACAATGAGCAGTTCTTC. This rearrangement joins TRBV5-1 to TRBJ2-1; 10 bases are a match to TRBD2. The germline V gene encodes CDR1 SGHRS and CDR2 YFSETQ. The CDR3 loop spans 15 amino acids. J gave up 3 bases and V 0 bases, and 0 bases lay outside the gene matches.

This clone was recorded once. The gene calls are TRBV19 and TRBJ1-4; D not certain. Looked up from germline, CDR1 is LNHDA and CDR2 is SQIVND (reference sequence). The germline V and J ends were trimmed by 6 bases and 10 bases, with 18 bases remaining between them. This CDR3 spans 14 amino acids. CDR3 region: CASSEQSWSGKLFF. The CDR3 DNA follows: TGTGCCAGTAGCGAACAGAGCTGGTCAGGAAAACTGTTTTTT. The complete variable domain, with remaining parts taken from reference TRBV19 and TRBJ1-4, reads DGGITQSPKYLFRKEGQNVTLSCEQNLNHDAMYWYRQDPGQGLRLIYYSQIVNDFQKGDIAEGYSVSREKKESFPLTVTSAQKNPTAFYLCASSEQSWSGKLFFGSGTQLSVL.

The chain employs TRBV3-1 (or the pseudogene TRBV3-2) and TRBJ2-1; maybe TRBD2 (5 bases). Germline V gene lookup returns CDR1 LGHDT and CDR2 YNNKEL (reference sequence). CDR3 size: 13 residues. V was cut by 0 bases and J by 10 bases, with 10 bases left in between. Here the CDR3 reads CASSQDTGGEQFF. CDR3 bases: TGTGCCAGCAGCCAAGATACGGGCGGGGAGCAGTTCTTC.

The CDR3 nucleotides are TGTGCCAGCAGCGCGGGACAGGGCTATGGCTACACCTTC. Translation: CASSAGQGYGYTF. V and J are TRBV7-2 and TRBJ1-2; 9 bases are a match to TRBD1. This CDR3 region has 13 residues. V shed 5 bases, J shed 4 bases, and the junction held 2 bases outside the gene matches. CDR1 and CDR2 from the germline V gene are SGHTA and FQGNSA.

V gene TRBV5-5 combines with J gene TRBJ1-4; D call uncertain. CDR1 and CDR2 (germline): SGHKS, YYEKEE (reference sequence). Between the trimmed V and J ends, which lost 4 bases and 5 bases, there was a span of 12 bases. The CDR3 contains 14 residues. The CDR3 bases are TGTGCCAGCAGCCCGGGCGGACTGAATGAAAAACTGTTTTTT. This encodes CASSPGGLNEKLFF.

This clone was recorded only once. This sequence joins TRBV5-1 and TRBJ1-6; 11 bases match TRBD1. This CDR3 is built from 15 residues. CDR1 and CDR2 from the germline V gene are SGHRS and YFSETQ. J gave up 6 bases and V 2 bases, and 1 base lay outside the gene matches. The CDR3 DNA sequence: TGCGCCAGCAGCTTCGGGACAGGGGGTAATTCACCCCTCCACTTT. It specifies CASSFGTGGNSPLHF.